These T cell receptor beta chains were read from a single sample in a study. TCRdb re-analysed the RT-PCR reads in MiXCR, keeping a single row per CDR3 protein. The sample carries about 680,000 distinct CDR3 sequences, over 12% recorded once. The sequencing input was memory CD4+ T cells from blood. The receptors shown here come from a female donor in good health, serving as a healthy control. Both conserved end residues are part of each CDR3. Each record gives: J gene, D gene, V gene, clone size, CDR3 protein, CDR3 DNA. D genes are given only for firm matches. Clone size appears in some rows only: once, few, many, or a class for an expanded clone.

>TRBJ2-1|-|TRBV20-1|many
CSAKLAAGLGEQFF
TGCAGTGCCAAACTAGCAGCGGGCCTTGGTGAGCAGTTCTTC
>TRBJ1-5|TRBD1|TRBV24-1|few
CATSDSDRGRGQPQHF
TGTGCCACCAGTGATTCGGACAGGGGGCGCGGTCAGCCCCAGCATTTT
>TRBJ1-1|-|TRBV12-3/TRBV12-4|few
CASSPFRVITEAFF
TGTGCCAGCAGTCCTTTCAGGGTTATTACTGAAGCTTTCTTT
>TRBJ2-3|TRBD2|TRBV27|many
CASSVWGAGGLDTQYF
TGTGCCAGCTCCGTTTGGGGCGCGGGGGGGCTAGATACGCAGTATTTT
>TRBJ1-2|-|TRBV7-2|-
CASSLAVIYGYTF
TGTGCCAGCAGCTTAGCGGTAATCTATGGCTACACCTTC
>TRBJ2-3|-|TRBV15|-
CATSRDSTSTDTQYF
TGTGCCACCAGCAGAGATAGCACTAGCACAGATACGCAGTATTTT
>TRBJ2-7|TRBD1|TRBV20-1|-
CSARFARTGSKQYF
TGCAGTGCTAGATTCGCCCGGACAGGGTCAAAGCAGTACTTC
>TRBJ2-4|TRBD2|TRBV5-1|-
CASRREGRRNIQYF
TGCGCCTCCCGGCGGGAGGGCCGGCGAAACATTCAGTACTTC
>TRBJ1-2|TRBD1|TRBV4-2|many
CASSRGQGTPNYGYTF
TGTGCCAGCAGCCGAGGACAGGGGACCCCGAACTATGGCTACACCTTC
>TRBJ1-4|-|TRBV4-2|once
CARSLGQSTNEKLFF
TGTGCCAGAAGCCTTGGACAGTCAACTAATGAAAAACTGTTTTTT
>TRBJ1-2|-|TRBV27|-
CASGYGQSGYTF
TGTGCCAGCGGATATGGACAGAGCGGCTACACCTTC
>TRBJ2-7|-|TRBV27|many
CASSLLAGVDYEQYF
TGTGCCAGCAGTTTATTAGCAGGGGTGGATTACGAGCAGTACTTC
>TRBJ1-2|-|TRBV6-1|-
CASSAQNYGYTF
TGTGCCAGCAGTGCACAGAACTATGGCTACACCTTC
>TRBJ1-5|-|TRBV30|-
CAWSVRGVLNQPQHF
TGTGCCTGGAGTGTACGAGGGGTTCTAAATCAGCCCCAGCATTTT
>TRBJ2-2|-|TRBV5-1|-
CASSQGQVVPTGELFF
TGCGCCAGCAGCCAAGGACAAGTTGTACCGACCGGGGAGCTGTTTTTT
>TRBJ2-7|TRBD2|TRBV6-5|-
CASSPREVRSEQYF
TGTGCCAGCAGTCCTCGGGAGGTTAGATCCGAGCAGTACTTC
>TRBJ2-7|TRBD1|TRBV7-7|many
CASSRDRSSYEQYF
TGTGCCAGCAGCCGGGACAGGAGCTCCTACGAGCAGTACTTC
>TRBJ2-5|-|TRBV11-2|-
CASSNTLRGPQETQYF
TGTGCCAGCAGCAACACCTTGCGGGGTCCCCAGGAGACCCAGTACTTC
>TRBJ2-1|-|TRBV20-1|many
CSASVDLSYNEQFF
TGCAGTGCTAGTGTCGACTTATCCTACAATGAGCAGTTCTTC
>TRBJ2-2|-|TRBV5-1|many
CASSLERPNTGELFF
TGCGCCAGCAGCTTGGAACGCCCGAACACCGGGGAGCTGTTTTTT
>TRBJ2-1|TRBD2|TRBV20-1|few
CSARDSSGYNEQFF
TGCAGTGCTAGAGATTCTAGCGGGTATAATGAGCAGTTCTTC
>TRBJ1-1|-|TRBV29-1|many
CSVEGYGGAPEAFF
TGCAGCGTTGAAGGGTACGGCGGTGCTCCTGAAGCTTTCTTT